These 16 T cell receptor beta chains originate from one sample sequenced in a study of CD8+CD57+ T cells in acquired aplastic anemia. For CDR3 and TCR beta VDJ profiling, genomic DNA was the template used. One entry per CDR3 protein, called by TCRdb with MiXCR from the reads. The repertoire consists of 150,000 to 200,000 distinct CDR3 sequences, with about 60% occurring once and the leading ten covering under 50%. The sample consisted of sorted CD4+, CD8+, or CD8+CD57+ T cells (not recorded which) from PBMCs. These receptors were taken from a human donor in good health.

The genes are TRBV12-3 or TRBV12-4 and TRBJ1-5; 11 bases agree with TRBD1. CDR3 length: 15 residues. Losses at the gene ends were 6 bases for V and 5 bases for J; bases not matched to a gene: 6. The CDR3, as DNA: TGTGCCAGCAGGAGTGGGACAGGGGGACATCAGCCCCAGCATTTT. It codes for CASRSGTGGHQPQHF.

The chain recombines TRBV7-6 with TRBJ2-1, with D possibly being TRBD1 or TRBD2 (5 bases each). Deletions cut 2 bases from V and 3 bases from J, with 14 bases between. This CDR3 region has 16 residues. Germline values: CDR1 SGHVS, CDR2 FNYEAQ. The CDR3 sequence is CASSLSPGTVYNEQFF. In DNA form, the CDR3 reads TGTGCCAGCAGCTTAAGTCCGGGGACCGTCTACAATGAGCAGTTCTTC.

This clonotype was picked up many times. CDR3 nucleotides: TGCAGCGCTATAAGACATTCTTCCTACGAGCAGTACTTC. Amino acids: CSAIRHSSYEQYF. This chain connects TRBV29-1 to TRBJ2-7; D is undetermined. The V end lost 7 bases, the J end lost 1 base, and 14 bases lay between the germline ends. CDR1 is SQVTM and CDR2 is ANQGSEA in the germline V gene. The CDR3 is made up of 13 amino acids.

This chain joins TRBV7-9 and TRBJ2-5; D perhaps matches TRBD2 (5 bases). The CDR3 loop spans 17 amino acids. Germline-derived CDR1 and CDR2 are SEHNR and FQNEAQ (reference sequence). V lost 0 bases, J lost 5 bases, and 19 bases lay in between. The CDR3 sequence is CASSLARGRGIAETQYF. As DNA, the CDR3 is TGTGCCAGCAGCTTAGCCCGGGGTCGGGGAATAGCGGAGACCCAGTACTTC.

This chain connects TRBV7-8 to TRBJ1-5, with TRBD1 matching over 10 bases. Germline V gives CDR1 SGHVS, CDR2 FQNEAQ. Germline trimming cut 2 bases from V and 5 bases from J; bases unmatched to any gene: 6. The length of the CDR3 is 16 residues. The CDR3, as DNA: TGTGCCAGCAGCTTAATCTGGACAGGGGGTGATCAGCCCCAGCATTTT. The encoded protein is CASSLIWTGGDQPQHF. Using reference TRBV7-8 and TRBJ1-5 for the parts outside the CDR3, the full variable domain is GAGVSQSPRYKVAKRGQDVALRCDPISGHVSLFWYQQALGQGPEFLTYFQNEAQLDKSGLPSDRFFAERPEGSVSTLKIQRTQQEDSAVYLCASSLIWTGGDQPQHFGDGTRLSIL.

This clonotype occurred a few times. J is TRBJ2-3 and V is TRBV3-1; D perhaps matches TRBD2 (6 bases). The germline V gene encodes CDR1 LGHDT and CDR2 YNNKEL (reference sequence). The CDR3 consists of 18 residues. Trimming took off 0 bases at V and 2 bases at J, with 18 bases between the two ends. CDR3 nucleotides: TGTGCCAGCAGCCAAGACGGCTGGGCAAGCGGGTTCACAGATACGCAGTATTTT. This encodes CASSQDGWASGFTDTQYF.

The chain links TRBV20-1 to TRBJ1-2; D is ambiguous. Between the trimmed V and J ends, which lost 3 bases and 3 bases, there was a span of 5 bases. Germline V gene data show CDR1 as DFQATT and CDR2 as SNEGSKA (reference sequence). This CDR3 is 11 amino acids long. The CDR3 spells CSASTYYGYTF. In nucleotides, the CDR3 is TGCAGTGCTAGTACCTACTATGGCTACACCTTC.

The rearrangement links TRBV7-9 to TRBJ2-7; 8 bases line up with TRBD2. Per the germline V gene, CDR1 is SEHNR and CDR2 is FQNEAQ (reference sequence). Trimming cost V 5 bases and J 6 bases; bases outside gene matches: 9. The CDR3 spans 14 residues. The CDR3 nucleotides read TGTGCCAGCAGCCCCCGCGGGGGGAGGACCGAGCAGTACTTC. Its protein is CASSPRGGRTEQYF.

On this clonotype itself: A much larger clone sits a single nucleotide away, making a read error possible. The chain couples TRBV7-9 to TRBJ2-2; TRBD2 aligns across 13 bases. The CDR3 length is 18 residues. CDR1 SEHNR and CDR2 FQNEAQ come from the germline V gene (reference sequence). CDR3 sequence reads: CASSHTRTSGSIFGGLFF. The CDR3 bases are TGTGCCAGCAGCCACACGAGGACTAGCGGGAGTATCTTCGGGGGGCTGTTTTTT.

The rearrangement joins TRBV19 to TRBJ2-3; D is possibly TRBD1 (6 bases). Germline loops: CDR1 LNHDA, CDR2 SQIVND (reference sequence). This CDR3 region has 14 residues. The V and J ends lost 5 bases and 6 bases respectively, with 15 bases between them. The CDR3 sequence is CASSGGRGSDTQYF. For the CDR3, the DNA is TGTGCCAGTAGTGGAGGCAGGGGTTCGGATACGCAGTATTTT. The whole variable domain, filled in from reference TRBV19 and TRBJ2-3, reads DGGITQSPKYLFRKEGQNVTLSCEQNLNHDAMYWYRQDPGQGLRLIYYSQIVNDFQKGDIAEGYSVSREKKESFPLTVTSAQKNPTAFYLCASSGGRGSDTQYFGPGTRLTVL.

This clonotype was counted between two and nine times. This chain connects TRBV20-1 to TRBJ2-7; no clear D. Deletions cut 3 bases from V and 1 base from J, with 1 base between. The length of the CDR3 is 10 residues. Germline V gives CDR1 DFQATT, CDR2 SNEGSKA (reference sequence). The CDR3 DNA follows: TGCAGTGCTAGTTCCTACGAGCAGTACTTC. Amino acid sequence: CSASSYEQYF.

The chain employs TRBV7-9 and TRBJ2-7; D gene unclear. The CDR3 sequence is 14 residues long. CDR1 and CDR2 from the germline V gene are SEHNR and FQNEAQ (reference sequence). V was pared by 6 bases and J by 7 bases, with 19 bases between. CDR3 sequence (DNA): TGTGCCAGCAGTCCTTCCCGAGTCTACAGAGAGCAGTACTTC. As protein: CASSPSRVYREQYF.

V is TRBV15 and J is TRBJ2-7; unclear D gene. Germline-derived CDR1 and CDR2 are LNHNV and YYDKDF (reference sequence). Trimming shortened V by 3 bases and J by 5 bases, and 11 bases separated the two germline ends. CDR3 length equals 13 residues. The CDR3 region is CATSRAPLDEQYF. For the CDR3, the DNA is TGTGCCACCAGCAGGGCCCCCTTGGACGAGCAGTACTTC.

This clonotype was recorded once. In DNA, the CDR3 is TGCAGTGTTAGGGTTGCGGAGACCCAGTACTTC. Translating it yields CSVRVAETQYF. The V call is TRBV20-1, the J call TRBJ2-5; D is undetermined. V lost 7 bases and J 5 bases, leaving 11 bases between the germline ends. Germline V lookup: CDR1 DFQATT, CDR2 SNEGSKA (reference sequence). The CDR3 covers 11 residues.

Here the CDR3 reads CASSLVGGNGDEQYF. The CDR3 region has the DNA TGTGCCAGCAGCTTAGTTGGGGGCAATGGCGACGAGCAGTACTTC. This chain connects TRBV7-2 to TRBJ2-7, with D possibly being TRBD1 (6 bases). The CDR3 length is 15 residues. The germline V gene encodes CDR1 SGHTA and CDR2 FQGNSA. Trimming pared 1 base from V and 5 bases from J, leaving 15 bases between.

The rearrangement links TRBV24-1 to TRBJ1-2; D unresolved. This CDR3 spans 13 amino acids. Trimming cost V 6 bases and J 8 bases, with 15 bases left between them. CDR1 is KGHDR, CDR2 SFDVKD, per germline. In DNA form, the CDR3 reads TGTGCCACCAGTCGGGAGGGCTTCGGCGGCTACACCTTC. Protein: CATSREGFGGYTF.